This paragraph covers one T cell receptor beta chain sequence. Its antigen is as yet unknown. Some clones are missing from TCRdb's copy, which holds only in-frame ones; the method was immunoSEQ multiplex PCR. Here the sample spans around 69,000 clones, about 74% being singletons. In the ViraFEST assay, antigen-specific CD4+ clonotypes were identified by expansion after peptide-pool stimulation. With around ten days of culture completed, CD4+ T cells were isolated. BNT162b2 vaccine or mRNA-1273 vaccine was given to participants in two doses. Negative nucleocapsid antibody tests before and after vaccination confirmed no previous SARS-CoV-2 infection. The record originates from a study of vaccination effects on CD4 cells after COVID-19. Overall study findings and caveats: From healthy vaccinees, only 1 of 255 vaccine-induced clones also reacted to common cold coronaviruses.

Germline V gene lookup returns CDR1 LNHDA and CDR2 SQIVND (reference sequence). V was pared by 1 base and J by 1 base, with 11 bases of the junction left unmatched. The CDR3 loop spans 19 amino acids. The rearrangement joins TRBV19 to TRBJ2-1; 9 bases agree with TRBD1. The sequence came from a human donor who received a COVID-19 vaccine. This material consisted of CD4+ T cells from PBMCs cultured with HCoV-229E spike peptides, taken after COVID-19 vaccination. The chain's CDR3 is CASSIATGGGSPSYNEQFF. The CDR3 nucleotides read TGTGCCAGTAGTATAGCTACAGGGGGCGGATCCCCTTCCTACAATGAGCAGTTCTTC.